This TCR beta chain emerged from a study of tumor-infiltrating lymphocytes in primary liver carcinoma. Overall study: The patients had histopathologically diagnosed primary liver carcinoma, and their disease was treated by surgical resection. General observations from the study: When set against blood, tumors had a significantly higher top-250-clone fraction (p = 0.039). Tumor region pairs shared more overlap than did tumor-adjacent and tumor-blood pairs.

Comment on this clonotype: No antigen is known for it. It may be a read error: a sequence one base away is much more abundant.

The CDR3 totals 16 residues. Germline values: CDR1 MNHEY, CDR2 SVGEGT. Unsorted whole blood supplied the blood RNA, and germline DNA was isolated too. The collection of about 4 milliliters of peripheral blood preceded surgery. Researchers generated TCR beta cDNA from around 0.55 ug of total RNA, relying on a constant-region primer. Library construction for TCR beta comprised three nested multiplex PCR rounds performed with slightly modified ARM-PCR. TRBV1-TRBV30 forward primers paired with a C-beta reverse primer were used in the first two PCR rounds, which ran approximately 10 cycles each. Via MiXCR, TCRdb re-called the multiplex PCR reads, giving one row per CDR3 protein. The sample has 310,000 or so distinct CDR3 sequences; almost 60% are singletons.

This chain connects TRBV6-2 or TRBV6-3 to TRBJ2-2; the D is unclear. The receptor was isolated from a woman aged 25-40 years with primary liver carcinoma and hepatitis B virus infection. The sample consisted of peripheral blood. CDR3 in amino acids: CAISYSAWTNTGELFF. The DNA of the CDR3 is TGTGCCATCAGTTACTCGGCTTGGACGAACACCGGGGAGCTGTTTTTT.